This T cell receptor (beta chain) was sequenced in a study of T cell repertoires in cytomegalovirus infection (dated by TCRdb to 2018 to 2020). Regarding the research as a whole: The HLA type of each donor mattered for the analysis, because public TCR beta signatures pointed to carriage of CMV infection along with the matching HLA type. General findings and caveats noted by the study authors: Carriers of CMV infection plus the relevant HLA type were discriminated by the cumulative frequency of public TCR beta family members in the study cohort and in an independent roughly 350-donor cohort. In the ex vivo response, HLA-C-restricted CMV-specific TCR beta clonotypes were dominant, and in two of eight donors the single most frequent clonotype came from this HLA-C-restricted group.

These reads were obtained on an Illumina HiSeq 1500. TCRdb cleaned the public reads at Q25 with fastp, built clones with MiXCR and kept in-frame beta chains. CDR3 protein duplicates are merged, each entry listing the most common genes and DNA. Present in this sample are 200,000 to 250,000 distinct CDR3 sequences, 22% of which were seen just once. The top ten clonotypes cover 15% to 20% of the sample. V is shortened by 5 bases, J by 2 bases, and the region joining them spans 19 bases. The CDR1 and CDR2 encoded by the germline V gene are SGHVS and FNYEAQ. The CDR3 sequence holds 16 residues, the cysteine and phenylalanine included. The CDR3 DNA has 48 bases and is translated from base 1. This clonotype was found many times. Its antigen is unknown. No base quality information exists; no much larger clone differs at one position.

The sequence was obtained from a human donor in good health (CMV status not recorded). Some clones in this sample may be carry-over from other donors' samples. Input material: CD8+ T cells from PBMCs. The chain is made from TRBV7-6 and TRBJ2-7; the D gene cannot be resolved reliably. The CDR3 protein sequence reads: CASSPVEAGATYEQYF. The base sequence is TGTGCCAGCAGCCCAGTTGAGGCTGGAGCGACCTACGAGCAGTACTTC. The variable domain in full, with residues beyond the CDR3 obtained from the reference TRBV7-6 and TRBJ2-7 genes, is GAGVSQSPRYKVTKRGQDVALRCDPISGHVSLYWYRQALGQGPEFLTYFNYEAQQDKSGLPNDRFSAERPEGSISTLTIQRTEQRDSAMYRCASSPVEAGATYEQYFGPGTRLTVT.